A selection of T cell receptor beta chains follows, all from one sample in a study of siplizumab effects on memory and regulatory T cells. Assay used: immunoSEQ multiplex PCR; TCRdb lists only in-frame clones, some missing. The sample includes approximately 10,000 clones, roughly half of them seen just once. These receptors' antigens are unknown. The sequencing input was CFSE-low (dividing) CD8+ T cells sorted from an allogeneic mixed lymphocyte reaction. Source of these receptors: a human donor in good health; the cells came from an allogeneic mixed lymphocyte reaction. Some clones in this sample may be carry-over from other donors' samples. Each CDR3 is given with its conserved first and last residue. Each record gives: J gene, V gene, CDR3 length, CDR3 protein.

TRBJ2-7,TRBV19,15,CASKPGPGPSYEQYF
TRBJ2-7,TRBV6-1,13,CASSPGPYYEQYF
TRBJ1-2,TRBV27,17,CASSGWDNHRGAYGYTF
TRBJ2-7,TRBV4-1,12,CASSSGSYEQYF
TRBJ1-4,TRBV11-2,18,CASSETVLGGATNEKLFF
TRBJ2-1,TRBV27,16,CASSALLAGGVDEQFF
TRBJ2-2,TRBV30,11,CASTEYGELFF
TRBJ2-7,TRBV7-9,15,CASSVLSGSSYEQYF
TRBJ2-3,TRBV6-5,14,CASSRTGEADTQYF
TRBJ2-5,TRBV10-3,16,CAIVPGLALWVETQYF
TRBJ2-7,TRBV6-5,15,CASSYNSWQAYEQYF
TRBJ2-7,TRBV6-6,15,CASSQFWDRAYEQYF
TRBJ2-1,TRBV19,16,CASTLSLAGPYNEQFF
TRBJ2-1,TRBV20-1,11,CSAREGNEQFF
TRBJ2-1,TRBV27,13,CARQGAPYNEQFF
TRBJ2-1,TRBV19,17,CASSITTFSLSYNEQFF
TRBJ2-1,TRBV4-1,17,CASSQGEREGLWNEQFF
TRBJ2-1,TRBV13,15,CASSTQRGRGDEQFF
TRBJ2-3,TRBV5-1,17,CASSLGFGGIDTDTQYF
TRBJ2-7,TRBV2,13,CASSIGQTYEQYF
TRBJ1-1,TRBV4-1,17,CASSQLPGQGLNTEAFF
TRBJ1-1,TRBV27,13,CASGAGGSTEAFF
TRBJ1-5,TRBV5-4,16,CASSLFPSGANQPQHF
TRBJ2-5,TRBV7-6,15,CASSLEGRGQETQYF
TRBJ2-2,TRBV5-4,12,CASSYNTGELFF
TRBJ1-2,TRBV30,12,CAWSVHGGGYTF
TRBJ1-5,TRBV6-9,14,CASSYGYSNQPQHF
TRBJ1-1,TRBV29-1,11,CSVIQQGEAFF
TRBJ2-5,TRBV6-1,15,CASSEAHWVVETQYF
TRBJ2-7,TRBV4-1,13,CASSQGGVHEQYF
TRBJ1-4,TRBV27,13,CASSLWDGQKLFF
TRBJ1-4,TRBV7-6,16,CASSFGTPATNEKLFF
TRBJ1-6,TRBV11-2,14,CASSFGTANSPLHF
TRBJ2-1,TRBV5-8,14,CASSPATSRHEQFF
TRBJ2-1,TRBV19,11,CASSIPDEQFF
TRBJ2-7,TRBV7-7,16,CASSLAAGPIPYEQYF
TRBJ2-3,TRBV9,15,CASSQGLAAADTQYF
TRBJ2-1,TRBV27,21,CASRPPTSGGRGGSSYNEQFF
TRBJ1-4,TRBV29-1,18,CSVEEWHISGRGLVKLFF
TRBJ1-5,TRBV4-1,14,CASSQDQFNQPQHF
TRBJ2-2,TRBV6-5,15,CASSRRDRGIGELFF
TRBJ1-1,TRBV7-9,17,CASSPLFGAGGDTEAFF
-,TRBV7-9,17,CASSFYPTSGTSYEQYF
TRBJ1-2,TRBV18,16,CASSPLGTGGANGYTF
TRBJ2-7,TRBV27,14,CASSHKGQPYEQYF
TRBJ1-1,TRBV6-6,14,CASRYLQVNTEAFF
TRBJ2-2,TRBV4-1,16,CASSQDIGTVDGELFF